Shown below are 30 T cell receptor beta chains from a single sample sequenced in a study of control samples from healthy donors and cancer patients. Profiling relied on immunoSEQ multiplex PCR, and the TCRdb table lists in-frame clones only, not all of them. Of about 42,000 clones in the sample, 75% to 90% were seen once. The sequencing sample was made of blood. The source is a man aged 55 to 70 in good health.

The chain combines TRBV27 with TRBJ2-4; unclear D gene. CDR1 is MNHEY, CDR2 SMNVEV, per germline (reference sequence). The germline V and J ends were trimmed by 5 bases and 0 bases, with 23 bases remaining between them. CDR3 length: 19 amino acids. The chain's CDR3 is CASSPNPVYSILAKNIQYF. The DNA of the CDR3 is TGTGCCAGCAGTCCCAATCCAGTTTACTCAATCCTAGCCAAAAACATTCAGTACTTC.

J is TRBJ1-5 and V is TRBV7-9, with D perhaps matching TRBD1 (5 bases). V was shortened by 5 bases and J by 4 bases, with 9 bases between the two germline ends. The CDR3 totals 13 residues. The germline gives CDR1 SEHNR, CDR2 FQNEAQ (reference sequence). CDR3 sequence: CASSPTANQPQHF. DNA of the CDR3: TGTGCCAGCAGCCCGACAGCTAATCAGCCCCAGCATTTT.

The CDR3 nucleotides are TGTGCCAGCAGCTCAGACACAGCCTACAATGAGCAGTTCTTC. Protein sequence: CASSSDTAYNEQFF. This chain uses TRBV7-9 with TRBJ2-1, with D hard to call. V shed 4 bases and J shed 2 bases, with 9 bases lying between them. The CDR3 sequence is 14 residues long. Germline V gene data show CDR1 as SEHNR and CDR2 as FQNEAQ (reference sequence). Using reference TRBV7-9 and TRBJ2-1 for the parts outside the CDR3, the full variable domain is DTGVSQNPRHKITKRGQNVTFRCDPISEHNRLYWYRQTLGQGPEFLTYFQNEAQLEKSRLLSDRFSAERPKGSFSTLEIQRTEQGDSAMYLCASSSDTAYNEQFFGPGTRLTVL.

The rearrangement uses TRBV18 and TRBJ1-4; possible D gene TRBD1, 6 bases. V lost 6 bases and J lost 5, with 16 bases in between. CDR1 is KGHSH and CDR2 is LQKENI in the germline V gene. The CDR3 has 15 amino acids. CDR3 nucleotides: TGTGCCAGCTCGTCCGGGGCGGGGGCGAATGAAAAACTGTTTTTT. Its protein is CASSSGAGANEKLFF.

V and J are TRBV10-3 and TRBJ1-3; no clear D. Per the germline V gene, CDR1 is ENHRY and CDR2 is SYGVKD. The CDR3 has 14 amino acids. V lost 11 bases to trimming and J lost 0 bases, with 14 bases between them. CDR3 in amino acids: CASARGSSGNTIYF. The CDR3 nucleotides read TGTGCCTCCGCTCGGGGATCCTCTGGAAACACCATATATTTT.

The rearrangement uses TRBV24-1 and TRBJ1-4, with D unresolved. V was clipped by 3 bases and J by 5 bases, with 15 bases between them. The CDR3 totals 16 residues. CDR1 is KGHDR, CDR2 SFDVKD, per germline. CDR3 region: CATSDPKGSANEKLFF. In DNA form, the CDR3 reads TGTGCCACCAGTGATCCCAAAGGCAGTGCAAATGAAAAACTGTTTTTT.

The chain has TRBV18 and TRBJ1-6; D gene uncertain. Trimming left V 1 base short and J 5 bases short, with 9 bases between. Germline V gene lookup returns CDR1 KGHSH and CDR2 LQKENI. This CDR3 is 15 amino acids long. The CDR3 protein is CASSPQGPHNSPLHF. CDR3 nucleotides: TGTGCCAGCTCACCACAAGGGCCCCATAATTCACCCCTCCACTTT.

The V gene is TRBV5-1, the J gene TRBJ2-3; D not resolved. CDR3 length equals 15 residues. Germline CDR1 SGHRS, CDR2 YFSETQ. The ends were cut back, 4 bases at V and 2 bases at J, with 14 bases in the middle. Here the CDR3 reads CASSHTDPYTDTQYF. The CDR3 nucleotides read TGCGCCAGCAGCCATACGGATCCGTACACAGATACGCAGTATTTT. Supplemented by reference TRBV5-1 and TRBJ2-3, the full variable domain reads KAGVTQTPRYLIKTRGQQVTLSCSPISGHRSVSWYQQTPGQGLQFLFEYFSETQRNKGNFPGRFSGRQFSNSRSEMNVSTLELGDSALYLCASSHTDPYTDTQYFGPGTRLTVL.

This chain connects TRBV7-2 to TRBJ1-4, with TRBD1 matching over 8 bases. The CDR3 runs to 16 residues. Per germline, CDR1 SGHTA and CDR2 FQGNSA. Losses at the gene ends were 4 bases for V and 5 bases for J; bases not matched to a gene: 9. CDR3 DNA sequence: TGTGCCAGCAGCTATTTTCCAGGGGGCAAGAATGAAAAACTGTTTTTT. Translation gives CASSYFPGGKNEKLFF.

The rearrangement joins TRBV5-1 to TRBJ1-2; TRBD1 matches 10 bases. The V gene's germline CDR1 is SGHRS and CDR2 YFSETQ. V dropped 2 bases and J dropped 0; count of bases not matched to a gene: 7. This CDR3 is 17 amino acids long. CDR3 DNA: TGCGCCAGCAGCTTATCGACAGGGGGCTACCCTAACTATGGCTACACCTTC. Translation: CASSLSTGGYPNYGYTF.

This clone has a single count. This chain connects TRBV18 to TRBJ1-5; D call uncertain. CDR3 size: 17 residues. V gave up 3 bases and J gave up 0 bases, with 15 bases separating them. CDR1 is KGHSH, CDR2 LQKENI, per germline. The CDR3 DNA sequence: TGTGCCAGCTCACCCCTCTCCTGGGCTTATAGCAATCAGCCCCAGCATTTT. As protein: CASSPLSWAYSNQPQHF.

CDR3 sequence: CASSLEAGSLDTQYF. In DNA form, the CDR3 reads TGTGCCAGCTCGCTGGAAGCGGGAAGCCTCGATACGCAGTATTTT. This chain connects TRBV18 to TRBJ2-3; 7 bases line up with TRBD2. The CDR3 sequence is 15 residues long. J lost 6 bases, V lost 6 bases, and 12 bases had no gene match. Looked up from germline, CDR1 is KGHSH and CDR2 is LQKENI. The full variable domain, with the rest looked up from reference TRBV18 and TRBJ2-3, is NAGVMQNPRHLVRRRGQEARLRCSPMKGHSHVYWYRQLPEEGLKFMVYLQKENIIDESGMPKERFSAEFPKEGPSILRIQQVVRGDSAAYFCASSLEAGSLDTQYFGPGTRLTVL.

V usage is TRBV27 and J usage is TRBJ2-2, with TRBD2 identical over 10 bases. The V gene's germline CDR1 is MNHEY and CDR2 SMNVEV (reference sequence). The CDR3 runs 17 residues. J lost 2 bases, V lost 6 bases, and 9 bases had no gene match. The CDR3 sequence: CASRDLLAGINTGELFF. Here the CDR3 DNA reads TGTGCCAGCAGGGACCTACTAGCGGGGATTAACACCGGGGAGCTGTTTTTT.

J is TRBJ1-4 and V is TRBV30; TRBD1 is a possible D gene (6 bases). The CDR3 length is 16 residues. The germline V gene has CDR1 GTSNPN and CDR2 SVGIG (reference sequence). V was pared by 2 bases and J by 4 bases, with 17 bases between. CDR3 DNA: TGTGCCTGGAGTAATCCCCGGGGACACCATAATGAAAAACTGTTTTTT. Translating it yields CAWSNPRGHHNEKLFF.

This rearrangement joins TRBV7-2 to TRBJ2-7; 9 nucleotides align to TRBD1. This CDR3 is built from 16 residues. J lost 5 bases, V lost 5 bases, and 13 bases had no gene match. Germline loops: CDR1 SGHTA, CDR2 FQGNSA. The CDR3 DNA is TGTGCCAGCAGCGTAAGGGGGGGGACAGGGATAAACGAGCAGTACTTC. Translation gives CASSVRGGTGINEQYF.

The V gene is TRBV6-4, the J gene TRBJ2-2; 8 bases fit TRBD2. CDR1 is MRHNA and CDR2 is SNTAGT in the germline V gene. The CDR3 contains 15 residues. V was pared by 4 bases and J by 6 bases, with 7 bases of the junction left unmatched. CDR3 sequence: CASSGREGAAGELFF. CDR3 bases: TGTGCCAGCAGTGGACGGGAGGGCGCAGCCGGGGAGCTGTTTTTT.

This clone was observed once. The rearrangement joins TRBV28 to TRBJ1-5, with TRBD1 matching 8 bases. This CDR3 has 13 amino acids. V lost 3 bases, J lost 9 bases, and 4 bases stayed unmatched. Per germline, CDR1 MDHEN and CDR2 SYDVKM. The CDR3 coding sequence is TGTGCCAGCAGTTTCGGACAGGGTGGGCCCCAGCATTTT. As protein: CASSFGQGGPQHF. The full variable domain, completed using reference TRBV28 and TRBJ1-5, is DVKVTQSSRYLVKRTGEKVFLECVQDMDHENMFWYRQDPGLGLRLIYFSYDVKMKEKGDIPEGYSVSREKKERFSLILESASTNQTSMYLCASSFGQGGPQHFGDGTRLSIL.

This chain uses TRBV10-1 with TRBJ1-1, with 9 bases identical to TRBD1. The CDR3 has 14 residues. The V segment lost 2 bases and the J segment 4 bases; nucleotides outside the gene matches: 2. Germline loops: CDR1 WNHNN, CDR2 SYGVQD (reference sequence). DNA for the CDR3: TGCGCCAGCAGTGAGAGACAGGGGGTCACTGAAGCTTTCTTT. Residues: CASSERQGVTEAFF.

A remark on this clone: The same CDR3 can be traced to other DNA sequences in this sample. For the CDR3, the DNA is TGTGCCAGCAGCTTGAGTTGGGAGACCCAGTACTTC. This codes for CASSLSWETQYF. This chain connects TRBV5-6 to TRBJ2-5, with D uncertain. This CDR3 spans 12 amino acids. Germline lookup yields CDR1 SGHDT and CDR2 YYEEEE. V lost 1 base and J 5 bases, leaving 6 bases between the germline ends.

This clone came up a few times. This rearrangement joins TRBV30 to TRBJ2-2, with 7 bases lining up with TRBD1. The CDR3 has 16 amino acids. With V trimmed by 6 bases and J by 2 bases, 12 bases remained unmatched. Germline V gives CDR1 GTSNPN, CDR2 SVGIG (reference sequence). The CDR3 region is CACPPGDRFNTGELFF. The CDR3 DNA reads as TGTGCCTGCCCTCCTGGGGACAGATTCAACACCGGGGAGCTGTTTTTT.

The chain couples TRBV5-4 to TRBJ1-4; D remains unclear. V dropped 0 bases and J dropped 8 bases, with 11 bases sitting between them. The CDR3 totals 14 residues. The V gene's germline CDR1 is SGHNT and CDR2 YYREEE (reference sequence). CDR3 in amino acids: CASSLETRPEKLFF. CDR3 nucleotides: TGTGCCAGCAGCTTGGAGACTCGACCGGAAAAACTGTTTTTT.

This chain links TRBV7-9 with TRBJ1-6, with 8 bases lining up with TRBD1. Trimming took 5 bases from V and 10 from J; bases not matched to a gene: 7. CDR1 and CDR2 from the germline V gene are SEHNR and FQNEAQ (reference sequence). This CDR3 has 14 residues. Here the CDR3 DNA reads TGTGCCAGCAGCATGACAGGGGAGAGCTCACCCCTCCACTTT. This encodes CASSMTGESSPLHF.

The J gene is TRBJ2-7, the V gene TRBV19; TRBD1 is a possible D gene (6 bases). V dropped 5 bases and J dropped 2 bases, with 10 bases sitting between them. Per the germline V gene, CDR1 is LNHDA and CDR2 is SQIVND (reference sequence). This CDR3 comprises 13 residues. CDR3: CASSPGTPYEQYF. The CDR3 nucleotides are TGTGCCAGTAGTCCAGGGACACCCTACGAGCAGTACTTC.

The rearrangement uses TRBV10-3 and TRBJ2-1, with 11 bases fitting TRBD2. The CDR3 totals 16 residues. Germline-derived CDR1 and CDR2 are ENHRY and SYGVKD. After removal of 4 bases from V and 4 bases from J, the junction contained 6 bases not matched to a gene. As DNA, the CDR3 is TGTGCCATCAGTGGAAATAGCGGGGGGGCTTACAATGAGCAGTTCTTC. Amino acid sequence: CAISGNSGGAYNEQFF.

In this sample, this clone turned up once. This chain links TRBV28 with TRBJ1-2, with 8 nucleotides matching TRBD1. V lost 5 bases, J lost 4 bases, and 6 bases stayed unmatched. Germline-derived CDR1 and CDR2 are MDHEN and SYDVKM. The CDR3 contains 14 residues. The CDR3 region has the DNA TGTGCCAGCAGTGAGACAGGGGTGGGCTATGGCTACACCTTC. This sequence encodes CASSETGVGYGYTF.

CDR3 sequence: CASRRTGGAWGSPLHF. CDR3 DNA: TGTGCCAGCAGGAGGACAGGGGGCGCTTGGGGTTCACCCCTCCACTTT. The chain links TRBV27 to TRBJ1-6, with 11 positions matching TRBD1. The trim removed 6 bases at V and 9 bases at J, leaving 10 bases unmatched. The CDR3 is made up of 16 amino acids. Germline V gives CDR1 MNHEY, CDR2 SMNVEV (reference sequence).

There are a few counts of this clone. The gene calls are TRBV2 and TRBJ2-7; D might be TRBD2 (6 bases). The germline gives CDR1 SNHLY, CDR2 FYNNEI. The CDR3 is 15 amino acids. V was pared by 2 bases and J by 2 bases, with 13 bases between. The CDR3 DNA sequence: TGTGCCAGCAGTGAATCAGCGGGTACTGCCTACGAGCAGTACTTC. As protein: CASSESAGTAYEQYF.

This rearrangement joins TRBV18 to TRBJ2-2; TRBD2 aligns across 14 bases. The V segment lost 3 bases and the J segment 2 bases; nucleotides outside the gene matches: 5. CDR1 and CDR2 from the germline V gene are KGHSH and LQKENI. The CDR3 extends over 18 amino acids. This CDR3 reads CASSPRLAGGPNTGELFF. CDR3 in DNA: TGTGCCAGCTCACCTCGACTAGCGGGAGGGCCTAACACCGGGGAGCTGTTTTTT.

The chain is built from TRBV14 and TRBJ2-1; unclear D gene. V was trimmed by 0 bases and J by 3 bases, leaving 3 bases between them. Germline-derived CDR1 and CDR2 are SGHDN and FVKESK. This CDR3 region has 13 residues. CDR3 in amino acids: CASSQDIYNEQFF. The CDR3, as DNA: TGTGCCAGCAGCCAAGATATCTACAATGAGCAGTTCTTC.

Written as DNA, the CDR3 is TGTGCCAGCAGCGCCCAAGGACACGAAAATTCACCCCTCCACTTT. Its protein is CASSAQGHENSPLHF. This chain uses TRBV9 with TRBJ1-6, with D possibly TRBD1 on 5 matching bases. The V and J ends lost 3 bases and 7 bases respectively, with 14 bases between them. The CDR3 runs 15 residues. CDR1 SGDLS and CDR2 YYNGEE come from the germline V gene.